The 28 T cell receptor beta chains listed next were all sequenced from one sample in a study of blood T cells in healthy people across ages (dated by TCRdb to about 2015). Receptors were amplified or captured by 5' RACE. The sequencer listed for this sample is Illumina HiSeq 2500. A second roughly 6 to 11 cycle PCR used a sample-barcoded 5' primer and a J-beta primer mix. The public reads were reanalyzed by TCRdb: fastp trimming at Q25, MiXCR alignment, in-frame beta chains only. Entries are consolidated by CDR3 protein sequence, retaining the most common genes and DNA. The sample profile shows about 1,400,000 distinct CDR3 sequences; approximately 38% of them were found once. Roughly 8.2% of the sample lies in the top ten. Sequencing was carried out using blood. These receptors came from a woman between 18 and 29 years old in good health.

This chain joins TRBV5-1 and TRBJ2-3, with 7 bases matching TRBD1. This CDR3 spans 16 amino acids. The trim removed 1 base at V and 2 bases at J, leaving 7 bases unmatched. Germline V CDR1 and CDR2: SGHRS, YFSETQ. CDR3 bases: TGCGCCAGCAGCTTGCCCCAGGGGACAGCCACAGATACGCAGTATTTT. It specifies CASSLPQGTATDTQYF.

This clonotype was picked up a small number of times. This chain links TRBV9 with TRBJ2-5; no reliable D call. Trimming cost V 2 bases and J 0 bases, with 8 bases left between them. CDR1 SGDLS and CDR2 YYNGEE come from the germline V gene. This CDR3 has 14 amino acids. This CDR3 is CASSVSANQETQYF. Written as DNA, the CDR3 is TGTGCCAGCAGCGTGAGCGCGAACCAAGAGACCCAGTACTTC.

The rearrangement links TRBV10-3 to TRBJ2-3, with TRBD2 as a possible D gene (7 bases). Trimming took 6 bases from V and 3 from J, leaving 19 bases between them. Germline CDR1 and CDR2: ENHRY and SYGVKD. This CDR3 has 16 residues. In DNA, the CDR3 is TGTGCCATCAGACCTGGCAGGGGAGGGTTGACAGATACGCAGTATTTT. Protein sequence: CAIRPGRGGLTDTQYF.

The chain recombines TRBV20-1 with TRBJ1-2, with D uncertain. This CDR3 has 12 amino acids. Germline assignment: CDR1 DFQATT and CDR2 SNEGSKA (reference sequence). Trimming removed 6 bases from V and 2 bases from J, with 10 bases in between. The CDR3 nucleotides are TGCAGTGCGGAGTCGGAGAACTATGGCTACACCTTC. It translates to CSAESENYGYTF.

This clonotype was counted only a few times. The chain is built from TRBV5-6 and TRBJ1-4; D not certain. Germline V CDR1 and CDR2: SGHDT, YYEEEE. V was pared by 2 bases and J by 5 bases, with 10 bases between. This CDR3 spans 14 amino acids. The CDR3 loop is CASSFPGENEKLFF. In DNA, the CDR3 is TGTGCCAGCAGCTTTCCGGGAGAGAATGAAAAACTGTTTTTT.

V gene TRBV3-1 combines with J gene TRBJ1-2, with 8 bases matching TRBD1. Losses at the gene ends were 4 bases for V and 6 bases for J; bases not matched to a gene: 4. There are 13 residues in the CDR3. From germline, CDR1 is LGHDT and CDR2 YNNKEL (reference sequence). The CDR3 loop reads CASSRRTGNGYTF. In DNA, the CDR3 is TGTGCCAGCAGCCGAAGGACAGGGAATGGCTACACCTTC.

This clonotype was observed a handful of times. CDR3 residues: CSVETWTGAYNEQFF. The CDR3 DNA follows: TGCAGCGTTGAAACATGGACAGGGGCCTACAATGAGCAGTTCTTC. The chain uses TRBV29-1 and TRBJ2-1; the match to TRBD1 covers 9 bases. The CDR3 loop spans 15 amino acids. CDR1 and CDR2 from the germline V gene are SQVTM and ANQGSEA. V gave up 2 bases and J gave up 2 bases; unmatched junction bases: 4.

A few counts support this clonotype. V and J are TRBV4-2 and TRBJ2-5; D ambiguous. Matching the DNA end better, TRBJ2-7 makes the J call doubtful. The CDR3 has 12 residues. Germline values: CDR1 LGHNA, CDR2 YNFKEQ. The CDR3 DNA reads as TGTGCCAGCAGCCAAGTCGGCGACGAGCAGTACTTC. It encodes CASSQVGDEQYF.

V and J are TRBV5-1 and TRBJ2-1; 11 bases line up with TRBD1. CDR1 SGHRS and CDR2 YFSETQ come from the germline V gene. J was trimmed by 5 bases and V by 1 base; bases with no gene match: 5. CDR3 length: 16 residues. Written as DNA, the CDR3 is TGCGCCAGCAGCTTGTCTTGGACAGGGGGCAACAATGAGCAGTTCTTC. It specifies CASSLSWTGGNNEQFF.

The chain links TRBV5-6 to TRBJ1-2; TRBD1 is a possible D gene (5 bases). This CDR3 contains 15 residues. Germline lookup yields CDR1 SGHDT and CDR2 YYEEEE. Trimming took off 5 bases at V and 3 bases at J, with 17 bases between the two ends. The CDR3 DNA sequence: TGTGCCAGCAGTGGACGGGGGACCCCTTACTATGGCTACACCTTC. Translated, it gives CASSGRGTPYYGYTF.

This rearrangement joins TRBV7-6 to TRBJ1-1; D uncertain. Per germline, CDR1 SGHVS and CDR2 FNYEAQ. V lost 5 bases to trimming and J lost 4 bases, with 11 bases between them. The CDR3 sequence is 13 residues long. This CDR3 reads CASSPWSGTEAFF. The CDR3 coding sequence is TGTGCCAGCAGCCCCTGGTCAGGCACTGAAGCTTTCTTT.

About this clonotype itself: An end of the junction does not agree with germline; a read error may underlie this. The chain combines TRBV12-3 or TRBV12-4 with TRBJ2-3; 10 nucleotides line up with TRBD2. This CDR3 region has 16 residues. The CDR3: CAGSSRGSGRGDTQYF. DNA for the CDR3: TGTGCCGGCAGTTCTCGGGGGAGCGGGAGGGGCGATACGCAGTATTTT.

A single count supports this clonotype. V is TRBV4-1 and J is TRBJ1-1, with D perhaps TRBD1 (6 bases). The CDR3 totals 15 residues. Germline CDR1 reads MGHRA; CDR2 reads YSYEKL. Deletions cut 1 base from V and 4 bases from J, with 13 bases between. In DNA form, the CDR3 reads TGCGCCAGCAGCCAAGGTGGGGGCGTGAGCACTGAAGCTTTCTTT. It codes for CASSQGGGVSTEAFF.

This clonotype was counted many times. The CDR3 nucleotides are TGTGCCAGCAGCTTTGGGACACTATACGAGCAGTACTTC. Residues: CASSFGTLYEQYF. The chain carries TRBV11-2 and TRBJ2-7, with D possibly TRBD1 on 6 matching bases. CDR1 and CDR2 from the germline V gene are SGHAT and FQNNGV. Trimming cost V 3 bases and J 4 bases, with 10 bases left between them. This CDR3 is 13 amino acids long. Combining the CDR3 with reference TRBV11-2 and TRBJ2-7 gives the whole variable domain EAGVAQSPRYKIIEKRQSVAFWCNPISGHATLYWYQQILGQGPKLLIQFQNNGVVDDSQLPKDRFSAERLKGVDSTLKIQPAKLEDSAVYLCASSFGTLYEQYFGPGTRLTVT.

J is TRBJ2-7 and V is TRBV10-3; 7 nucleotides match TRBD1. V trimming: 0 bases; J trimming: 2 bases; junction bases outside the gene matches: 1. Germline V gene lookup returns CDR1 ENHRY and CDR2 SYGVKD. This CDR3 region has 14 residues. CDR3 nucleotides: TGTGCCATCAGTGAGTCAACAGGGGCCTACGAGCAGTACTTC. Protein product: CAISESTGAYEQYF.

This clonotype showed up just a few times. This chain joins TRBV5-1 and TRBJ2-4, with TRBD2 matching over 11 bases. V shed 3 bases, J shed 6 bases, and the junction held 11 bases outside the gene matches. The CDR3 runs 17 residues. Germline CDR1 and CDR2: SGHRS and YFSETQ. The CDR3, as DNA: TGCGCCAGCAGCTCGTCCGGACTAGCGGGTCGGGGAAACATTCAGTACTTC. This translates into CASSSSGLAGRGNIQYF.

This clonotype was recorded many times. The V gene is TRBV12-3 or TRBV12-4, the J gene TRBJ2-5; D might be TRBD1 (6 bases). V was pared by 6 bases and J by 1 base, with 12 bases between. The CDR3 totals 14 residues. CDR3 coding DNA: TGTGCCAGCAGCTTCGGACAGTCCCAAGAGACCCAGTACTTC. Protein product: CASSFGQSQETQYF.

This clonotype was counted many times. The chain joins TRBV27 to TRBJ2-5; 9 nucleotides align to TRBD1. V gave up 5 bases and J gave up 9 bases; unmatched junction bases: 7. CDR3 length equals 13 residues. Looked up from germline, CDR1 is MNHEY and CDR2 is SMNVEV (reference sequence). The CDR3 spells CASSPGQGLAQYF. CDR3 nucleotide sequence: TGTGCCAGCAGTCCGGGACAGGGACTCGCCCAGTACTTC.

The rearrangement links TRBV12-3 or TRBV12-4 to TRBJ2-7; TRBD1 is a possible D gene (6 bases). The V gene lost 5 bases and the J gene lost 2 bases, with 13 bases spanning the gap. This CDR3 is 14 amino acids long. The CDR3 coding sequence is TGTGCCAGCAGTCGTACAGGGTCCCCCTACGAGCAGTACTTC. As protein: CASSRTGSPYEQYF.

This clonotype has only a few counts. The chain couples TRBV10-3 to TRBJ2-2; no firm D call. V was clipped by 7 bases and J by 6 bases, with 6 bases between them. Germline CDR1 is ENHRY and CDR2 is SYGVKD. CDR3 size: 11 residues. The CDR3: CAIIDAGELFF. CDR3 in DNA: TGTGCCATCATTGACGCCGGGGAGCTGTTTTTT.

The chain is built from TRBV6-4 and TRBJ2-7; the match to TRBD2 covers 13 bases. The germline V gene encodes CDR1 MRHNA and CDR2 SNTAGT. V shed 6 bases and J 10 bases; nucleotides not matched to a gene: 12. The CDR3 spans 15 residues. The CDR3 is CASRVLAGGLETQYF. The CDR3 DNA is TGTGCCAGCAGAGTACTAGCGGGGGGGCTTGAGACTCAGTACTTC.

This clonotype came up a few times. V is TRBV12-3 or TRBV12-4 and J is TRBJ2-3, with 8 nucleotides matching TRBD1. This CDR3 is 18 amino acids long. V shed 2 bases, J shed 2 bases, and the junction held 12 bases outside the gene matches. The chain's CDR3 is CASSLRLGQAIFTDTQYF. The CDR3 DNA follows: TGTGCCAGCAGTTTAAGGTTGGGACAGGCGATTTTCACAGATACGCAGTATTTT.

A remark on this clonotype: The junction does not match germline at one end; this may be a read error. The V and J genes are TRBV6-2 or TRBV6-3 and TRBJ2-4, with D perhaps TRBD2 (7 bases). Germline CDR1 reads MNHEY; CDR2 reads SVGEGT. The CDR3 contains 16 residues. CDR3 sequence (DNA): TGTGCCAGCAGTTACAGGGGGAGGGACCCCCAAAACACTCAGTACTTC. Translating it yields CASSYRGRDPQNTQYF.

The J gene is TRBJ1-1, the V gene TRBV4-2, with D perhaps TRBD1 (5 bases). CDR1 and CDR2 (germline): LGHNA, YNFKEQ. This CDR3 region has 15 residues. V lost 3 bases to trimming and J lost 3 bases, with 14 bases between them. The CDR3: CASSQGPPGDTEAFF. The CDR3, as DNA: TGTGCCAGCAGCCAGGGTCCCCCGGGGGACACTGAAGCTTTCTTT.

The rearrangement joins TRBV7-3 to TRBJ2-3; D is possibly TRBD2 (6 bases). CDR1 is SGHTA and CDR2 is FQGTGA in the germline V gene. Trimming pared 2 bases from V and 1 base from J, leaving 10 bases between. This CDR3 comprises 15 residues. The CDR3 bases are TGTGCCAGCAGCTTACGGGGGATGGGCACAGATACGCAGTATTTT. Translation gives CASSLRGMGTDTQYF.

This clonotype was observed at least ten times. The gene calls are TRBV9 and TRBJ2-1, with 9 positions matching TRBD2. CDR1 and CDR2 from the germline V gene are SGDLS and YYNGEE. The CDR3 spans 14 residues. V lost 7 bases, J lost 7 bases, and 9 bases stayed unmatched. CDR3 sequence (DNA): TGTGCCAGCGGAGCGGGGGGCCCGAGTAATGAGCAGTTCTTC. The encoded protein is CASGAGGPSNEQFF.

DNA of the CDR3: TGTGCCAGCACCCCTTCGAACACTGAAGCTTTCTTT. Translation: CASTPSNTEAFF. The chain employs TRBV7-9 and TRBJ1-1; no definite D call. V was shortened by 7 bases and J by 1 base, with 7 bases between the two germline ends. Germline V gives CDR1 SEHNR, CDR2 FQNEAQ (reference sequence). This CDR3 is 12 amino acids long.

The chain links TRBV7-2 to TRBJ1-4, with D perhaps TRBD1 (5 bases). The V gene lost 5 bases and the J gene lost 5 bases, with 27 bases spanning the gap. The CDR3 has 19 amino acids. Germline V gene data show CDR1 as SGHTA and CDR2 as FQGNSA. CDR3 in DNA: TGTGCCAGCAGCCCCGAGCGGGGGTCAGCAAGAGCCGAAAATGAAAAACTGTTTTTT. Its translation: CASSPERGSARAENEKLFF. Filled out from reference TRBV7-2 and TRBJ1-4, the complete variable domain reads GAGVSQSPSNKVTEKGKDVELRCDPISGHTALYWYRQSLGQGLEFLIYFQGNSAPDKSGLPSDRFSAERTGGSVSTLTIQRTQQEDSAVYLCASSPERGSARAENEKLFFGSGTQLSVL.